This T cell receptor beta chain was recorded in a study of blood T cell repertoires in COVID-19. In assigning cohorts, the study relied on participant-reported clinical history. Cohort 3 recovery required two negative PCRs, clearance, or symptom resolution. Per the study methods: Reference gene primer amplification in the assay estimated nucleated cell counts. The repertoire was sequenced with immunoSEQ multiplex PCR; TCRdb's copy has only in-frame clones and lacks some. V and J calls and clone size are given by that table; D and trimming were obtained from the DNA. The table shows about 230,000 clones, with around 90% occurring only once. Trimming took 3 bases from V and 0 from J, leaving 15 bases between them. This CDR3 is built from 17 residues. The germline V gene encodes CDR1 SNHLY and CDR2 FYNNEI.

This chain joins TRBV2 and TRBJ1-5; D gene ambiguous. The material sequenced was PBMCs or T cells enriched from blood (not recorded which). This receptor was taken from a young man who had recovered from COVID-19. The CDR3 here is CASSDGVGRNSNQPQHF. The CDR3 DNA reads as TGTGCCAGCAGTGACGGGGTCGGAAGGAATAGCAATCAGCCCCAGCATTTT.